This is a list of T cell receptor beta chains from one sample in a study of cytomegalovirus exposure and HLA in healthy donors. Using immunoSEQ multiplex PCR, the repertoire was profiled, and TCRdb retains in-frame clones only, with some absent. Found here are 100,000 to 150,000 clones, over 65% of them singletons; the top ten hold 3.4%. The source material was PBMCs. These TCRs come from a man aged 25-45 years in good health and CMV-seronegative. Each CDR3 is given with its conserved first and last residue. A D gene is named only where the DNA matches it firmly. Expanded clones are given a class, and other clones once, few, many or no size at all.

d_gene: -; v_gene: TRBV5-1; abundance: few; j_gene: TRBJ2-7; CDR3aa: CASSLDGQYEQYF; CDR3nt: TGCGCCAGCAGCTTGGATGGGCAATACGAGCAGTACTTC
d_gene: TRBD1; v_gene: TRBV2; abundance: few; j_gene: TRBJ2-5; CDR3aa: CASSEVQGLETQYF; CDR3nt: TGTGCCAGCAGTGAAGTACAGGGGCTGGAGACCCAGTACTTC
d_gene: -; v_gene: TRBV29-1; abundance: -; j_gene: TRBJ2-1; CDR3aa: CSAERISFVNEQFF; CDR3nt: TGCAGCGCAGAGCGGATCTCTTTCGTCAATGAGCAGTTCTTC
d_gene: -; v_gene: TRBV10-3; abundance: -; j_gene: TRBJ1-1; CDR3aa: CAISSGGAREAFF; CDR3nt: TGTGCCATCAGTTCAGGCGGGGCCCGGGAAGCTTTCTTT
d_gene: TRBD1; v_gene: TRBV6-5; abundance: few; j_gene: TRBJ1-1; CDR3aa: CASSRATGRAEAFF; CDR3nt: TGTGCCAGCAGCCGGGCGACAGGGAGAGCTGAAGCTTTCTTT
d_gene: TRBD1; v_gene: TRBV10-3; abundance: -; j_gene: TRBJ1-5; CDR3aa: CAVRQGLESNQPQHF; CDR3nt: TGTGCCGTACGACAGGGGCTTGAGAGCAATCAGCCCCAGCATTTT
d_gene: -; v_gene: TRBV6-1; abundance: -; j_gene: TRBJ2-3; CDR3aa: CASSAGLTDTQYF; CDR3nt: TGTGCCAGCAGTGCGGGACTTACAGATACGCAGTATTTT
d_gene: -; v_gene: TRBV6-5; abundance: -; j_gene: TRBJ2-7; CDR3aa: CASARTSYEQYF; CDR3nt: TGTGCCAGCGCTAGGACAAGCTACGAGCAGTACTTC
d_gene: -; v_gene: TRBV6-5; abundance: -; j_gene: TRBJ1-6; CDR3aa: CASSSTDNSPLHF; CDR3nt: TGTGCCAGCAGTTCGACAGATAATTCACCCCTCCACTTT
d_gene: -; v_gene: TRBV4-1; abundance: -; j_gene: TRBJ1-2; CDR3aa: CASSQVGTLALNYGYTF; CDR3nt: TGCGCCAGCAGCCAAGTTGGGACACTCGCCCTTAACTATGGCTACACCTTC
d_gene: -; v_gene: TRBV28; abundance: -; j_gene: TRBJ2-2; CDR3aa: CASSLYYDRTGELFF; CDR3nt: TGTGCCAGCAGTTTATACTACGACCGTACCGGGGAGCTGTTTTTT
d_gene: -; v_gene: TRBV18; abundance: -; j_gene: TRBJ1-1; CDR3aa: CASSPKGANTEAFF; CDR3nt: TGTGCCAGCTCACCGAAGGGAGCGAACACTGAAGCTTTCTTT
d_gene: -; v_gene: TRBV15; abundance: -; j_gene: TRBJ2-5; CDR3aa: CATSAQGGEETQYF; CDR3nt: TGTGCCACCAGCGCCCAGGGTGGGGAAGAGACCCAGTACTTC
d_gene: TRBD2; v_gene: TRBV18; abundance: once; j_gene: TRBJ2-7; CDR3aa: CASSPRTSGEQYF; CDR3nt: TGTGCCAGCTCACCAAGGACTAGTGGCGAGCAGTACTTC
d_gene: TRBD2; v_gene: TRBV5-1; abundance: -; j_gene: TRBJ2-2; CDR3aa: CASSLGLAVYTGELFF; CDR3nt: TGCGCCAGCAGCCTTGGACTAGCGGTCTACACCGGGGAGCTGTTTTTT
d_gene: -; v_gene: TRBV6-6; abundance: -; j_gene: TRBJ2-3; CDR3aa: CASRPFRGGETDTQYF; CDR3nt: TGTGCCAGCAGACCCTTTCGCGGGGGCGAGACAGATACGCAGTATTTT
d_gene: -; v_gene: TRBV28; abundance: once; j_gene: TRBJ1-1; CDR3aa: CASSLERTSNTEAFF; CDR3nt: TGTGCCAGCAGCCTTGAAAGGACATCGAACACTGAAGCTTTCTTT
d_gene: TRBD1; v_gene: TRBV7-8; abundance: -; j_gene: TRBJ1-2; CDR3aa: CASSNIGTVANYGYTF; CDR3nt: TGTGCCAGCAGCAACATCGGGACAGTAGCTAACTATGGCTACACCTTC
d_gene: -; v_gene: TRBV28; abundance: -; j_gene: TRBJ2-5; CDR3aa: CASTQKGRTEETQYF; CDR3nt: TGTGCCAGCACCCAAAAGGGAAGGACAGAAGAGACCCAGTACTTC
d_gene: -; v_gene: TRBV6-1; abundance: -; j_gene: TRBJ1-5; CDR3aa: CASSELIASPYQPQHF; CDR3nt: TGTGCCAGCAGTGAACTAATAGCTTCCCCTTATCAGCCCCAGCATTTT
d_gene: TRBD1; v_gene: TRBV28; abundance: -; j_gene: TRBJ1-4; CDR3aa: CASSAGTGFATNEKLFF; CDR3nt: TGTGCCAGCTCAGCCGGGACAGGATTTGCAACTAATGAAAAACTGTTTTTT
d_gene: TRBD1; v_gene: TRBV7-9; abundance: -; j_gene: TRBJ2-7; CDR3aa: CASSLEGQSYEQYF; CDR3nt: TGCGCCAGCAGCTTAGAGGGACAGTCCTACGAGCAGTACTTC